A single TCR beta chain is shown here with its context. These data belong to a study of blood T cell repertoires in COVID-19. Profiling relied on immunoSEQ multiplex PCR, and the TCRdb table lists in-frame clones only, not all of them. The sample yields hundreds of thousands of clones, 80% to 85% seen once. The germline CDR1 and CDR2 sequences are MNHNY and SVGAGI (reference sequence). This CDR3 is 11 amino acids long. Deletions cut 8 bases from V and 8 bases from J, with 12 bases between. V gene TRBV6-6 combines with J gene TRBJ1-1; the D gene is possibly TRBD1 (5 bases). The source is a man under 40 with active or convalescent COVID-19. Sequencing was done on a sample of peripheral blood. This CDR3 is CASGEKGEAFF. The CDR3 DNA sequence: TGTGCCAGCGGGGAAAAGGGGGAAGCTTTCTTT.